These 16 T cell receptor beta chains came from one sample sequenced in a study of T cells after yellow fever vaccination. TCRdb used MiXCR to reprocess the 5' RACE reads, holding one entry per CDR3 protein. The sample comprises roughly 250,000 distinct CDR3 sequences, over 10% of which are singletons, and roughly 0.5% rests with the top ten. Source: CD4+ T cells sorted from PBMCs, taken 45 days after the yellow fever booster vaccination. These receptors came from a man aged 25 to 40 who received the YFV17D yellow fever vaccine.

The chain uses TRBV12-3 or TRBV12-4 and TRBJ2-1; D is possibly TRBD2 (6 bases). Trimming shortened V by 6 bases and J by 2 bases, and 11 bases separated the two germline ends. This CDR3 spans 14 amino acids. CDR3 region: CASRQTRTYNEQFF. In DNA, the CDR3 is TGTGCCAGCAGGCAGACTAGGACCTACAATGAGCAGTTCTTC.

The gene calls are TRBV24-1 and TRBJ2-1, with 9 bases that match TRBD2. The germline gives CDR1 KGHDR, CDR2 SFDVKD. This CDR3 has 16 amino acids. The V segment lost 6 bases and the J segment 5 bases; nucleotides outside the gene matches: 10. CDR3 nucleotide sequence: TGTGCCACCAGTCCCGGAAGACTAGCGGTGGACAATGAGCAGTTCTTC. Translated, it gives CATSPGRLAVDNEQFF.

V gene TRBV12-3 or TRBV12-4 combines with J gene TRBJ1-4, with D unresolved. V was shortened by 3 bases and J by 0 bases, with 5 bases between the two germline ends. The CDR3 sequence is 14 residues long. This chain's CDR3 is CASSLRPTNEKLFF. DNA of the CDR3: TGTGCCAGCAGTTTGCGGCCAACTAATGAAAAACTGTTTTTT.

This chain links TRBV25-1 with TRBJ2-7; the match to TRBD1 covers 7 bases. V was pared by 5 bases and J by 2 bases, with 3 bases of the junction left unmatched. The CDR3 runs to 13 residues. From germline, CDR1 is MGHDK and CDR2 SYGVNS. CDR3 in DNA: TGTGCCAGCAGTACGACAGGGCCCTACGAGCAGTACTTC. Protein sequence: CASSTTGPYEQYF.

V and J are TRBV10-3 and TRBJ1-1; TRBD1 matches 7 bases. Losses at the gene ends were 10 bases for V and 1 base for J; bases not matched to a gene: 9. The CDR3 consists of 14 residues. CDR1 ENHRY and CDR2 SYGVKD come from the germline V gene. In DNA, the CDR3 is TGTGCCACCCAGTCCGGGACAGCGAACACTGAAGCTTTCTTT. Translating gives CATQSGTANTEAFF.

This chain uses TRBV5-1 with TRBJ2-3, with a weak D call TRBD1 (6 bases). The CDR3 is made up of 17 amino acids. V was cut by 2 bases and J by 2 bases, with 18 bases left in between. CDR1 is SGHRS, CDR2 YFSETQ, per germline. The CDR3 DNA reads TGCGCCAGCAGCTTACCGAGACAGGCCTTACACACAGATACGCAGTATTTT. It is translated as CASSLPRQALHTDTQYF.

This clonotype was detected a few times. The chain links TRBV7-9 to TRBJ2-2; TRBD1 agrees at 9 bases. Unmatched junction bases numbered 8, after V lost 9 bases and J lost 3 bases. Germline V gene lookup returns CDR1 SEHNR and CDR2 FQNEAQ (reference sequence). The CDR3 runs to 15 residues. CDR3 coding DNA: TGTGCCAGTTTACGGGACAGGGTATACACCGGGGAGCTGTTTTTT. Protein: CASLRDRVYTGELFF.

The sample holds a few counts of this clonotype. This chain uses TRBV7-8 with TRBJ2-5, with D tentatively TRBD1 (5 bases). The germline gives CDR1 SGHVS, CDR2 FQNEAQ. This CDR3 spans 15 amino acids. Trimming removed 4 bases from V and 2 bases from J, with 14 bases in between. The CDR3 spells CASSSWQGGQETQYF. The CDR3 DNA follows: TGTGCCAGCAGCTCCTGGCAGGGTGGGCAAGAGACCCAGTACTTC.

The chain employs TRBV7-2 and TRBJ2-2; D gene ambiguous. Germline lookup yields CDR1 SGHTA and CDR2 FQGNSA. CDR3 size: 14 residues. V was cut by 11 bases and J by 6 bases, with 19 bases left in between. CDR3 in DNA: TGTGCCGCTGCTGGTGGAAGAACCTCCGGGGAGCTGTTTTTT. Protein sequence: CAAAGGRTSGELFF.

The CDR3 reads CAFQSYNEQFF. The CDR3 nucleotides read TGTGCCTTCCAGAGCTACAATGAGCAGTTCTTC. The genes are TRBV30 and TRBJ2-1, with D unresolved. CDR1 is GTSNPN, CDR2 SVGIG, per germline (reference sequence). V lost 7 bases and J lost 3, with 7 bases in between. The CDR3 is made up of 11 amino acids.

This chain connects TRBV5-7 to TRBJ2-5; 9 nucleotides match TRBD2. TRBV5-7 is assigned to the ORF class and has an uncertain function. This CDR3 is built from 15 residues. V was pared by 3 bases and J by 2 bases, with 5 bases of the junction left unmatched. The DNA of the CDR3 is TGTGCCAGCAGCTCAAGGACTAGCGCTCAAGAGACCCAGTACTTC. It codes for CASSSRTSAQETQYF.

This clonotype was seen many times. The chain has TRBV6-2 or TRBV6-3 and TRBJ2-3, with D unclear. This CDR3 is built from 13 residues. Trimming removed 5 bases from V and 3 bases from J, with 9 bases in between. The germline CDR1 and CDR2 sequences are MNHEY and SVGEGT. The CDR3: CASSRQSTDTQYF. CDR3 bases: TGTGCCAGCAGTCGGCAGAGTACAGATACGCAGTATTTT.

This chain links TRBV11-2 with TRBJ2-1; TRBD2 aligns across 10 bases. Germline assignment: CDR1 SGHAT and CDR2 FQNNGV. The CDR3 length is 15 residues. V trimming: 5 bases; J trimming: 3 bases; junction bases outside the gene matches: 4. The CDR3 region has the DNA TGTGCCAGCAGCAAGTGGACTAGCGGCTACAATGAGCAGTTCTTC. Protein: CASSKWTSGYNEQFF.

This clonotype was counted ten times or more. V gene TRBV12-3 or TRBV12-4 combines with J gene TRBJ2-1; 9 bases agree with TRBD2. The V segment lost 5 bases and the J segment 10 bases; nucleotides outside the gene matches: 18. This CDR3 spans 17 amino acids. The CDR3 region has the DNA TGTGCCAGCAGTCCAATTACCGGGACTAGCTTTGTAACCGAGCAGTTCTTC. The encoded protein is CASSPITGTSFVTEQFF.

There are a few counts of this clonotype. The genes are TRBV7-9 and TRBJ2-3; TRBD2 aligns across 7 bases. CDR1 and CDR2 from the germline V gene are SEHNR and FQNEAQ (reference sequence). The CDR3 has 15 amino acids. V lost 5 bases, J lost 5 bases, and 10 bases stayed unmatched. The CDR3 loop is CASSPFGRTLDTQYF. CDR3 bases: TGTGCCAGCAGCCCTTTCGGGAGGACCCTAGATACGCAGTATTTT.

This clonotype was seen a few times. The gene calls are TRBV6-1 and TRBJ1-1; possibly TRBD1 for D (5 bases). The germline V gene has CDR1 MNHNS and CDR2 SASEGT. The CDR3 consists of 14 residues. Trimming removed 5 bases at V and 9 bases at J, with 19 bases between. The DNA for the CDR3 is TGTGCCAGCAGTCCGGGACCCACTTCCCTTAAAGCTTTCTTT. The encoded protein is CASSPGPTSLKAFF.